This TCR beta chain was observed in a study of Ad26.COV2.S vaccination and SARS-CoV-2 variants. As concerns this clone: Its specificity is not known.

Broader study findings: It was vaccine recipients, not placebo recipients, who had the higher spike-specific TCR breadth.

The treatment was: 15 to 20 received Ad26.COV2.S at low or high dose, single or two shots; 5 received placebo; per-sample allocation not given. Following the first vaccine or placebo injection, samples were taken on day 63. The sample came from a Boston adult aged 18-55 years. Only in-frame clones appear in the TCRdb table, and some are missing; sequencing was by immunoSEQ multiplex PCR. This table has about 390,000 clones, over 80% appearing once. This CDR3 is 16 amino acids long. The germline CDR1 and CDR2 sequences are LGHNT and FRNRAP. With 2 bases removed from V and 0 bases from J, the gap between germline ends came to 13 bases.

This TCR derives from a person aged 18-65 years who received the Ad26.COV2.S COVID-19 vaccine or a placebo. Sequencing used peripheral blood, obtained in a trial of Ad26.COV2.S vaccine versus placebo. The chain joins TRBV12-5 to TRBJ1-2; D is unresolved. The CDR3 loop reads CASGLSYRPTNYGYTF. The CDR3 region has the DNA TGTGCTAGTGGTTTGTCCTACCGGCCTACTAACTATGGCTACACCTTC.